The 6 T cell receptor beta chains below come from one sample, sequenced in a study of T cells in tumors after PD-1 blockade (dated by TCRdb to between 2019 and 2020). This specimen's time point label, per the study, means: before anti-PD-1 therapy. Library generation was performed with the immunoSEQ multiplex PCR assay. In its TCRdb copy, this immuneACCESS table keeps in-frame sequences only and misses some clones. Where compared with another copy, unresolved V genes explain less than half of these, and the others have no known cause. The sample table shows around 5,000 clones, and 66% are seen once. Together, the top ten hold 25% to 40% of the sample. The sample was tumor tissue, taken before anti-PD-1 treatment. The receptors stem from a human donor with cutaneous squamous cell carcinoma.

The chain recombines TRBV7-2 with TRBJ2-3; D unresolved. CDR1 is SGHTA and CDR2 is FQGNSA in the germline V gene. Trimming took 2 bases from V and 3 from J, leaving 12 bases between them. The CDR3 is 15 residues long. CDR3 loop: CASSLSRQGTDTQYF. CDR3 bases: TGTGCCAGCAGCTTAAGTCGGCAAGGAACAGATACGCAGTATTTT.

The chain links TRBV5-1 to TRBJ2-4; D gene uncertain. Between the trimmed V and J ends, which lost 5 bases and 7 bases, there was a span of 10 bases. This CDR3 region has 12 residues. From germline, CDR1 is SGHRS and CDR2 YFSETQ. The CDR3 spells CASRPESNIQYF. For the CDR3, the DNA is TGCGCCAGCAGACCCGAGAGTAACATTCAGTACTTC.

The rearrangement links TRBV19 to TRBJ1-1; TRBD1 aligns across 11 bases. The CDR3 totals 14 residues. CDR1 LNHDA and CDR2 SQIVND come from the germline V gene (reference sequence). J lost 6 bases, V lost 5 bases, and 5 bases had no gene match. The CDR3 DNA is TGTGCCAGTAGTCTGGACAGGGGGCGAGCTGAAGCTTTCTTT. Its protein product is CASSLDRGRAEAFF.

This clone has more than one count but fewer than ten. The CDR3 does not end in the conserved phenylalanine or tryptophan, so this is likely a read error. Because the CDR3's place on the DNA is in doubt, the DNA is left out and the CDR3 is given as listed by TCRdb. This chain links TRBV21-1 with TRBJ1-5. TRBV21-1 is designated a pseudogene. The CDR3 is 9 amino acids long, termini counted. CDR3 protein: CASSKVWRL.

This sequence joins TRBV25-1 and TRBJ1-1; TRBD1 matches at 9 bases. The CDR3 sequence is 15 residues long. V shed 2 bases and J 5 bases; nucleotides not matched to a gene: 6. CDR1 and CDR2 (germline): MGHDK, SYGVNS. CDR3 region: CASSEPDRGRTEAFF. CDR3 DNA: TGTGCCAGCAGTGAACCGGACAGGGGAAGGACTGAAGCTTTCTTT.

The J gene is TRBJ2-5, the V gene TRBV11-3; 8 bases map to TRBD2. CDR1 and CDR2 (germline): SGHNT, YENEEA. The CDR3 runs to 15 residues. With 5 bases clipped from V and 6 bases from J, the junction kept 11 bases outside the gene matches. This chain's CDR3 is CASSPDSGTSKTQYF. In nucleotides, the CDR3 is TGTGCCAGCAGCCCAGACTCCGGGACTAGTAAGACCCAGTACTTC.